These 29 T cell receptor beta chains share one sample of origin, sequenced in a study of shared clonotypes between healthy human individuals. Profiling relied on immunoSEQ multiplex PCR, and the TCRdb table lists in-frame clones only, not all of them. Counted here are 550,000 to 700,000 clones, 73% occurring once; the ten biggest clones make up 1.5% to 2%. Sequenced input: memory CD4+ T cells sorted from blood. Subset defined: CD45RA-negative fraction. These receptors all stem from a woman aged 30 to 39 in good health.

The gene calls are TRBV27 and TRBJ2-7, with 11 bases identical to TRBD1. The junction had 5 bases not matched to a gene; V was cut back by 6 bases and J by 4 bases. Germline V gives CDR1 MNHEY, CDR2 SMNVEV (reference sequence). The CDR3 loop spans 14 amino acids. CDR3 bases: TGTGCCAGCAGCCCGGGACAGGGGGGATACGAGCAGTACTTC. This translates into CASSPGQGGYEQYF.

CDR3 coding DNA: TGTGCCATCAAGGACAGGGACGGAAACACCATATATTTT. This gives the protein CAIKDRDGNTIYF. V is TRBV10-3 and J is TRBJ1-3; 8 nucleotides agree with TRBD1. The length of the CDR3 is 13 residues. Trimming removed 7 bases from V and 4 bases from J; junction bases left unmatched: 3. Germline CDR1 ENHRY, CDR2 SYGVKD.

This rearrangement joins TRBV11-2 to TRBJ2-7, with D possibly being TRBD1 or TRBD2 (7 bases each). This CDR3 contains 16 residues. Trimming shortened V by 4 bases and J by 4 bases, and 20 bases separated the two germline ends. Germline V lookup: CDR1 SGHAT, CDR2 FQNNGV. In DNA form, the CDR3 reads TGTGCCAGCAGCTCAAAGGGTGCCAGGGGGGGATACGAGCAGTACTTC. Protein product: CASSSKGARGGYEQYF.

The chain links TRBV4-2 to TRBJ2-5; 12 bases fit TRBD1. Germline trimming cut 4 bases from V and 5 bases from J; bases unmatched to any gene: 5. Germline assignment: CDR1 LGHNA and CDR2 YNFKEQ. The CDR3 loop spans 15 amino acids. CDR3 bases: TGTGCCAGCAGCCCCCGGGACAGGGGGCCGGAGACCCAGTACTTC. Translated, it gives CASSPRDRGPETQYF.

The chain has TRBV6-1 and TRBJ1-1; no reliable D call. This CDR3 is built from 12 residues. The V gene lost 1 base and the J gene lost 11 bases, with 11 bases spanning the gap. CDR1 and CDR2 (germline): MNHNS, SASEGT. For the CDR3, the DNA is TGTGCCAGCAGTGAAGGAGTTCTCAGGGCTTTCTTT. Encoded protein: CASSEGVLRAFF.

The chain recombines TRBV6-6 with TRBJ2-2; D unresolved. This CDR3 contains 12 residues. V was shortened by 6 bases and J by 2 bases, with 4 bases between the two germline ends. Germline V lookup: CDR1 MNHNY, CDR2 SVGAGI (reference sequence). The CDR3 region is CASSLNTGELFF. DNA for the CDR3: TGTGCCAGCAGCTTAAACACCGGGGAGCTGTTTTTT.

The chain is built from TRBV19 and TRBJ2-7; the D is unclear. The germline V gene has CDR1 LNHDA and CDR2 SQIVND (reference sequence). The V and J ends lost 8 bases and 1 base respectively, with 15 bases between them. The CDR3 is made up of 14 amino acids. The CDR3 reads CASPMRLGSYEQYF. The CDR3 DNA follows: TGTGCCAGTCCCATGCGGTTAGGGTCCTACGAGCAGTACTTC. Full variable domain (missing parts from reference TRBV19 and TRBJ2-7): DGGITQSPKYLFRKEGQNVTLSCEQNLNHDAMYWYRQDPGQGLRLIYYSQIVNDFQKGDIAEGYSVSREKKESFPLTVTSAQKNPTAFYLCASPMRLGSYEQYFGPGTRLTVT.

V and J are TRBV7-3 and TRBJ2-1; D remains unclear. Germline CDR1 is SGHTA and CDR2 is FQGTGA. The CDR3 has 15 residues. The V end lost 2 bases, the J end lost 1 base, and 9 bases lay between the germline ends. CDR3 coding DNA: TGTGCCAGCAGCTTAGACTCAAGATCCTACAATGAGCAGTTCTTC. As protein: CASSLDSRSYNEQFF. Full variable domain (outside the CDR3, taken from reference TRBV7-3 and TRBJ2-1): GAGVSQTPSNKVTEKGKYVELRCDPISGHTALYWYRQSLGQGPEFLIYFQGTGAADDSGLPNDRFFAVRPEGSVSTLKIQRTERGDSAVYLCASSLDSRSYNEQFFGPGTRLTVL.

The chain carries TRBV28 and TRBJ2-5; D possibly uses TRBD1 or TRBD2 (5 bases each). The J call is doubtful: the DNA matches TRBJ2-7 better. The CDR3 extends over 16 amino acids. Germline V gene data show CDR1 as MDHEN and CDR2 as SYDVKM. CDR3 coding DNA: TGTGCCAGCAGTCCCGGGGCGGCGCCCGCCTCCTACGAGCAGTACTTC. Translation: CASSPGAAPASYEQYF.

This clone has only one observation. This sequence joins TRBV28 and TRBJ2-7; TRBD1 might be the D (5 bases). This CDR3 contains 14 residues. Germline CDR1 is MDHEN and CDR2 is SYDVKM. V was pared by 3 bases and J by 4 bases, with 13 bases between. The CDR3 region is CASSFVRGAYEQYF. CDR3 DNA sequence: TGTGCCAGCAGTTTCGTAAGGGGCGCTTACGAGCAGTACTTC.

The J gene is TRBJ2-2, the V gene TRBV6-5; TRBD1 is a possible D gene (5 bases). CDR3 size: 13 residues. V was clipped by 4 bases and J by 5 bases, with 8 bases between them. The germline V gene has CDR1 MNHEY and CDR2 SVGAGI. CDR3 residues: CASSWTMTGELFF. CDR3 nucleotide sequence: TGTGCCAGCAGTTGGACAATGACCGGGGAGCTGTTTTTT.

This clone was seen ten or more times. The chain links TRBV2 to TRBJ1-3; TRBD1 might be the D (5 bases). The CDR3 sequence is 16 residues long. Germline V gene sequence: CDR1 SNHLY, CDR2 FYNNEI. Trimming took 4 bases from V and 1 from J, leaving 14 bases between them. The CDR3 DNA reads as TGTGCCAGCAGTGTGGAGGCGGCAGGGTCTGGAAACACCATATATTTT. Translation: CASSVEAAGSGNTIYF.

This chain uses TRBV10-3 with TRBJ2-7; the D gene is possibly TRBD1 (6 bases). The ends were cut back, 2 bases at V and 0 bases at J, with 8 bases in the middle. The CDR3 spans 14 residues. The germline V gene has CDR1 ENHRY and CDR2 SYGVKD. This CDR3 is CAISEDRSSYEQYF. In DNA form, the CDR3 reads TGTGCCATCAGTGAGGACAGGAGCTCCTACGAGCAGTACTTC.

The J gene is TRBJ2-7, the V gene TRBV11-2, with a possible D match to TRBD2 (6 bases). V shed 1 base and J shed 9 bases, with 7 bases lying between them. The V gene's germline CDR1 is SGHAT and CDR2 FQNNGV. This CDR3 contains 11 residues. The CDR3 sequence is CASSLAEGQYF. CDR3 coding DNA: TGTGCCAGCAGCTTAGCGGAGGGGCAGTACTTC. Combining the CDR3 with reference TRBV11-2 and TRBJ2-7 gives the whole variable domain EAGVAQSPRYKIIEKRQSVAFWCNPISGHATLYWYQQILGQGPKLLIQFQNNGVVDDSQLPKDRFSAERLKGVDSTLKIQPAKLEDSAVYLCASSLAEGQYFGPGTRLTVT.

The genes are TRBV6-5 and TRBJ2-1; TRBD2 matches 13 bases. V shed 2 bases, J shed 9 bases, and the junction held 4 bases outside the gene matches. This CDR3 is 15 amino acids long. From germline, CDR1 is MNHEY and CDR2 SVGAGI. In nucleotides, the CDR3 is TGTGCCAGCAGTTACCCGGGACTAGCGGGGAGTGAGCAGTTCTTC. Residues: CASSYPGLAGSEQFF.

The gene calls are TRBV7-9 and TRBJ2-3; 8 bases fit TRBD2. The length of the CDR3 is 15 residues. The germline V gene encodes CDR1 SEHNR and CDR2 FQNEAQ (reference sequence). The ends lost 5 bases at V and 2 bases at J; junction bases unmatched: 6. In nucleotides, the CDR3 is TGTGCCAGCAGCCCACCGGGACTAGACACAGATACGCAGTATTTT. Protein sequence: CASSPPGLDTDTQYF.

The CDR3 loop is CASSFNTNYEQYF. CDR3 DNA: TGTGCCAGCAGCTTCAATACAAACTACGAGCAGTACTTC. The chain has TRBV7-6 and TRBJ2-7; D is unclear. CDR3 size: 13 residues. The V gene lost 3 bases and the J gene lost 3 bases, with 9 bases spanning the gap. The germline V gene has CDR1 SGHVS and CDR2 FNYEAQ.

Details on this clone: This may come from a read error, since a much larger clone is one base off. The chain carries TRBV5-1 and TRBJ1-1; D gene ambiguous. Deletions cut 0 bases from V and 3 bases from J, with 6 bases between. This CDR3 is 13 amino acids long. From germline, CDR1 is SGHRS and CDR2 YFSETQ. For the CDR3, the DNA is TGCGCCAGCAGCTTGGAAGGGCACACTGAAGCTTTCTTT. Amino acids: CASSLEGHTEAFF.

This chain links TRBV6-5 with TRBJ2-3; TRBD2 matches 11 bases. Unmatched junction bases numbered 7, after V lost 6 bases and J lost 5 bases. Germline V gene sequence: CDR1 MNHEY, CDR2 SVGAGI. The CDR3 sequence is 15 residues long. The CDR3 loop reads CASRLLAGVRDTQYF. For the CDR3, the DNA is TGTGCCAGCAGGCTACTAGCGGGAGTACGAGATACGCAGTATTTT.

This clone has only a few counts. This sample also contains other DNA sequences that code for the same CDR3. This chain uses TRBV29-1 with TRBJ1-5, with D unclear. The ends were cut back, 4 bases at V and 4 bases at J, with 8 bases in the middle. CDR3 length: 12 residues. Germline V CDR1 and CDR2: SQVTM, ANQGSEA. The CDR3 reads CSVGGRNQPQHF. The CDR3 DNA sequence: TGCAGCGTTGGTGGGCGGAATCAGCCCCAGCATTTT.

The chain uses TRBV25-1 and TRBJ2-5, with 11 nucleotides matching TRBD1. Per the germline V gene, CDR1 is MGHDK and CDR2 is SYGVNS. The length of the CDR3 is 16 residues. V gave up 2 bases and J gave up 4 bases; unmatched junction bases: 6. The CDR3 region is CASSETSGTGGETQYF. The CDR3 nucleotides read TGTGCCAGCAGTGAAACCTCCGGGACAGGGGGAGAGACCCAGTACTTC.

The rearrangement uses TRBV13 and TRBJ2-7; 9 nucleotides match TRBD1. Germline CDR1 reads PRHDT; CDR2 reads FYEKMQ (reference sequence). J gave up 3 bases and V 7 bases, and 10 bases lay outside the gene matches. The CDR3 is 15 residues long. The CDR3 region has the DNA TGTGCCAGCAACCAAAGAGGACAGGGGTTCTACGAGCAGTACTTC. Translation: CASNQRGQGFYEQYF.

The chain has TRBV7-9 and TRBJ2-2; 10 nucleotides match TRBD1. The V and J ends lost 2 bases and 6 bases, in that order; junction bases with no gene match: 6. CDR1 is SEHNR, CDR2 FQNEAQ, per germline (reference sequence). This CDR3 is built from 16 residues. The CDR3 loop reads CASSLLSGTGAGELFF. The CDR3 DNA follows: TGTGCCAGCAGCTTATTGTCGGGGACAGGGGCCGGGGAGCTGTTTTTT. Full variable domain (outside the CDR3, taken from reference TRBV7-9 and TRBJ2-2): DTGVSQNPRHKITKRGQNVTFRCDPISEHNRLYWYRQTLGQGPEFLTYFQNEAQLEKSRLLSDRFSAERPKGSFSTLEIQRTEQGDSAMYLCASSLLSGTGAGELFFGEGSRLTVL.

This clone was observed once. This chain uses TRBV7-2 with TRBJ1-1; D is ambiguous. This CDR3 region has 14 residues. Trimming took off 0 bases at V and 2 bases at J, with 7 bases between the two ends. Per germline, CDR1 SGHTA and CDR2 FQGNSA. CDR3 region: CASSLARQNTEAFF. The DNA for the CDR3 is TGTGCCAGCAGCTTAGCTCGGCAAAACACTGAAGCTTTCTTT.

This clone was recorded only once. The gene calls are TRBV5-1 and TRBJ1-4; TRBD1 might be the D (5 bases). Germline V gives CDR1 SGHRS, CDR2 YFSETQ. The length of the CDR3 is 15 residues. Trimming pared 0 bases from V and 8 bases from J, leaving 14 bases between. Here the CDR3 reads CASSLAGLKGEKLFF. As DNA, the CDR3 is TGCGCCAGCAGCTTGGCGGGACTTAAGGGGGAAAAACTGTTTTTT.

The genes are TRBV5-4 and TRBJ2-7; D may be TRBD2 (6 bases). This CDR3 region has 17 residues. Germline V CDR1 and CDR2: SGHNT, YYREEE (reference sequence). Trimming cost V 6 bases and J 2 bases, with 24 bases left between them. In DNA form, the CDR3 reads TGTGCCAGCACCTCCGGGACTCAAAAGGCGGGGACCTACGAGCAGTACTTC. This sequence encodes CASTSGTQKAGTYEQYF.

The V and J genes are TRBV6-5 and TRBJ2-3, with a possible D match to TRBD1 (5 bases). Trimming took 10 bases from V and 6 from J, leaving 20 bases between them. The germline gives CDR1 MNHEY, CDR2 SVGAGI. The CDR3 has 14 residues. CDR3 sequence: CATRPGARVDTQYF. In nucleotides, the CDR3 is TGTGCCACTCGGCCCGGCGCCAGGGTGGATACGCAGTATTTT.

Concerning this clone itself: This may stem from a read error, because a much larger clone lies one nucleotide away. The chain uses TRBV15 and TRBJ2-5; no clear D gene. There are 13 residues in the CDR3. Trimming pared 0 bases from V and 5 bases from J, leaving 7 bases between. The germline CDR1 and CDR2 sequences are LNHNV and YYDKDF (reference sequence). CDR3 nucleotides: TGTGCCACCAGCAGAGATCTTGGGGAGACCCAGTACTTC. Translation: CATSRDLGETQYF. The full variable domain, rest sourced from reference TRBV15 and TRBJ2-5, is DAMVIQNPRYQVTQFGKPVTLSCSQTLNHNVMYWYQQKSSQAPKLLFHYYDKDFNNEADTPDNFQSRRPNTSFCFLDIRSPGLGDTAMYLCATSRDLGETQYFGPGTRLLVL.

The chain couples TRBV5-1 to TRBJ2-7; no reliable D call. V was trimmed by 4 bases and J by 0 bases, leaving 11 bases between them. Germline V gene data show CDR1 as SGHRS and CDR2 as YFSETQ. The CDR3 sequence is 14 residues long. The CDR3 loop is CASSTSASSYEQYF. CDR3 DNA: TGCGCCAGCAGCACCTCGGCTAGCTCCTACGAGCAGTACTTC. The full variable domain, completed using reference TRBV5-1 and TRBJ2-7, is KAGVTQTPRYLIKTRGQQVTLSCSPISGHRSVSWYQQTPGQGLQFLFEYFSETQRNKGNFPGRFSGRQFSNSRSEMNVSTLELGDSALYLCASSTSASSYEQYFGPGTRLTVT.